A single sample gave rise to the 27 T cell receptor beta chains below, sequenced in a study of blood T cell repertoires in COVID-19. Only in-frame clones appear in the TCRdb table, and some are missing; sequencing was by immunoSEQ multiplex PCR. The table shows 350,000 to 450,000 clones, with about 88% occurring only once. Sequencing input: peripheral blood. The receptors stem from an older woman with COVID-19, enrolled during active disease.

The genes are TRBV18 and TRBJ2-5; D unresolved. Trimming left V 2 bases short and J 5 bases short, with 6 bases between. Per germline, CDR1 KGHSH and CDR2 LQKENI. The CDR3 spans 12 residues. The DNA for the CDR3 is TGTGCCAGCTCACCAGTCTCGGAGACCCAGTACTTC. This translates into CASSPVSETQYF.

The genes are TRBV9 and TRBJ2-7, with a weak D call TRBD1 (6 bases). Germline V CDR1 and CDR2: SGDLS, YYNGEE. The CDR3 totals 15 residues. Trimming pared 4 bases from V and 7 bases from J, leaving 21 bases between. In nucleotides, the CDR3 is TGTGCCAGCAGCCCCAACCCCACAGGGCCGGGTGAGCAGTACTTC. Translation: CASSPNPTGPGEQYF.

The rearrangement uses TRBV28 and TRBJ2-7; D gene ambiguous. V lost 7 bases to trimming and J lost 0 bases, with 13 bases between them. The CDR3 covers 14 residues. Germline V CDR1 and CDR2: MDHEN, SYDVKM. CDR3 region: CASKFQIISYEQYF. Here the CDR3 DNA reads TGTGCCAGCAAGTTTCAGATCATCTCCTACGAGCAGTACTTC. Drawing the rest from reference TRBV28 and TRBJ2-7, the complete variable domain is DVKVTQSSRYLVKRTGEKVFLECVQDMDHENMFWYRQDPGLGLRLIYFSYDVKMKEKGDIPEGYSVSREKKERFSLILESASTNQTSMYLCASKFQIISYEQYFGPGTRLTVT.

The V gene is TRBV7-9, the J gene TRBJ1-2; 8 bases match TRBD1. Germline CDR1 is SEHNR and CDR2 is FQNEAQ (reference sequence). The V gene end was trimmed by 0 bases and the J gene end by 8 bases; junction bases not matched to a gene: 5. The CDR3 has 14 amino acids. In DNA form, the CDR3 reads TGTGCCAGCAGCTTAGCGCAGGGGGCGGGCGGCTACACCTTC. Translating gives CASSLAQGAGGYTF.

The CDR3 spells CASRNSIGSYEQYF. For the CDR3, the DNA is TGTGCCAGTAGGAACAGTATTGGCTCCTACGAGCAGTACTTC. This chain joins TRBV5-5 and TRBJ2-7; D not resolved. V dropped 8 bases and J dropped 0 bases, with 15 bases sitting between them. CDR3 length: 14 amino acids. Germline assignment: CDR1 SGHKS and CDR2 YYEKEE (reference sequence).

The J gene is TRBJ1-1, the V gene TRBV25-1; 10 nucleotides agree with TRBD1. The V segment lost 3 bases and the J segment 4 bases; nucleotides outside the gene matches: 11. In germline, CDR1 is MGHDK, CDR2 SYGVNS. The CDR3 length is 17 residues. The CDR3 region has the DNA TGTGCCAGCAGTGACCCTGGACAGGGGGGGGATCGCACTGAAGCTTTCTTT. Its translation: CASSDPGQGGDRTEAFF.

The chain employs TRBV4-1 and TRBJ2-7; D is uncertain. The length of the CDR3 is 13 residues. Germline V CDR1 and CDR2: MGHRA, YSYEKL. Between the trimmed V and J ends, which lost 0 bases and 6 bases, there was a span of 9 bases. CDR3 amino acids: CASSQEFASEQYF. The CDR3, as DNA: TGCGCCAGCAGCCAAGAATTCGCCAGCGAGCAGTACTTC.

The DNA for the CDR3 is TGTGCCAGCAGCTTAGATGAGGACTATGGCTACACCTTC. Protein sequence: CASSLDEDYGYTF. J is TRBJ1-2 and V is TRBV7-2; D gene ambiguous. Per the germline V gene, CDR1 is SGHTA and CDR2 is FQGNSA. The V and J ends lost 1 base and 3 bases respectively, with 6 bases between them. This CDR3 has 13 residues.

The J gene is TRBJ1-3, the V gene TRBV7-6, with D possibly being TRBD1 (5 bases). V lost 1 base and J 8 bases, leaving 18 bases between the germline ends. Per germline, CDR1 SGHVS and CDR2 FNYEAQ. This CDR3 spans 16 amino acids. CDR3 in DNA: TGTGCCAGCAGCTTAGGCCCGGCGGGGGATTCGGACACCATATATTTT. As protein: CASSLGPAGDSDTIYF.

This clone appeared once. This chain connects TRBV14 to TRBJ1-6; D uncertain. Trimming took 4 bases from V and 10 from J, leaving 8 bases between them. The CDR3 has 12 amino acids. Per the germline V gene, CDR1 is SGHDN and CDR2 is FVKESK. The CDR3 spells CASSPPLSPLHF. CDR3 nucleotide sequence: TGTGCCAGCAGCCCCCCTTTGTCACCCCTCCACTTT.

The rearrangement joins TRBV5-1 to TRBJ2-7, with 7 nucleotides matching TRBD2. The CDR3 extends over 15 amino acids. Per germline, CDR1 SGHRS and CDR2 YFSETQ. Germline trimming cut 4 bases from V and 3 bases from J; bases unmatched to any gene: 10. CDR3 residues: CASSLLAGVYYEQYF. For the CDR3, the DNA is TGCGCCAGCAGCCTCCTGGCGGGGGTTTACTACGAGCAGTACTTC.

The chain has TRBV6-5 and TRBJ1-1; 7 nucleotides align to TRBD1. Germline V gene sequence: CDR1 MNHEY, CDR2 SVGAGI. The CDR3 is made up of 15 amino acids. V shed 0 bases, J shed 0 bases, and the junction held 1 base outside the gene matches. The CDR3 sequence: CASSYSTGMNTEAFF. The CDR3 DNA sequence: TGTGCCAGCAGTTACTCGACAGGGATGAACACTGAAGCTTTCTTT.

This clone appeared once. This CDR3 is also generated by other DNA sequences in the sample. The chain couples TRBV6-5 to TRBJ2-1, with 10 bases that match TRBD2. V lost 4 bases, J lost 3 bases, and 3 bases stayed unmatched. This CDR3 has 15 residues. Germline CDR1 is MNHEY and CDR2 is SVGAGI. The DNA of the CDR3 is TGTGCCAGCAGTTTACTAGCGGGGAGCTACAATGAGCAGTTCTTC. Translated, it gives CASSLLAGSYNEQFF.

CDR3 sequence (DNA): TGTGCTAGTGGTTTGAGTCCCAGGGCTGGCAATTCACCCCTCCACTTT. The encoded protein is CASGLSPRAGNSPLHF. V is TRBV12-5 and J is TRBJ1-6, with a weak D call TRBD1 (5 bases). CDR1 LGHNT and CDR2 FRNRAP come from the germline V gene. This CDR3 contains 16 residues. The ends were cut back, 2 bases at V and 7 bases at J, with 15 bases in the middle.

The chain employs TRBV5-6 and TRBJ2-3; D gene uncertain. Deletions cut 5 bases from V and 0 bases from J, with 7 bases between. CDR1 is SGHDT, CDR2 YYEEEE, per germline. The CDR3 extends over 13 amino acids. In nucleotides, the CDR3 is TGTGCCAGCAGACATTCTAGCACAGATACGCAGTATTTT. It codes for CASRHSSTDTQYF.

The J gene is TRBJ2-3, the V gene TRBV4-2, with 7 bases fitting TRBD1. The V gene's germline CDR1 is LGHNA and CDR2 YNFKEQ. Trimming at V came to 3 bases and at J to 4 bases, leaving 16 bases not matched to a gene. This CDR3 has 18 amino acids. CDR3 loop: CASSHALKGQSPPDTQYF. CDR3 sequence (DNA): TGTGCCAGCAGCCACGCCTTGAAGGGACAGAGCCCCCCAGATACGCAGTATTTT.

V gene TRBV5-1 combines with J gene TRBJ2-7, with 8 positions matching TRBD1. CDR1 is SGHRS, CDR2 YFSETQ, per germline. Unmatched junction bases numbered 3, after V lost 4 bases and J lost 0 bases. The CDR3 is 14 residues long. CDR3 region: CASSNDRGSYEQYF. In DNA, the CDR3 is TGCGCCAGCAGCAACGACAGGGGCTCCTACGAGCAGTACTTC.

This chain connects TRBV5-1 to TRBJ2-1, with 11 nucleotides matching TRBD2. The junction had 12 bases not matched to a gene; V was cut back by 3 bases and J by 7 bases. Per germline, CDR1 SGHRS and CDR2 YFSETQ. CDR3 length: 17 amino acids. CDR3 region: CASSWASGGPSRNEQFF. In DNA, the CDR3 is TGCGCCAGCAGCTGGGCTAGCGGGGGGCCATCGCGGAATGAGCAGTTCTTC.

The rearrangement joins TRBV11-3 to TRBJ2-3, with D unclear. Germline V gene sequence: CDR1 SGHNT, CDR2 YENEEA. The CDR3 totals 13 residues. The V and J ends lost 3 bases and 5 bases respectively, with 9 bases between them. CDR3 DNA: TGTGCCAGCAGCTTTAATCCCGGAGATACGCAGTATTTT. It codes for CASSFNPGDTQYF.

This clone has only one observation. This chain connects TRBV7-8 to TRBJ2-7; D remains unclear. Trimming shortened V by 1 base and J by 8 bases, and 15 bases separated the two germline ends. This CDR3 spans 14 amino acids. Germline loops: CDR1 SGHVS, CDR2 FQNEAQ. In DNA, the CDR3 is TGTGCCAGCAGCTTAGAGTCCCGGTTTAGTAAGCAGTACTTC. It codes for CASSLESRFSKQYF.

The chain employs TRBV30 and TRBJ2-7, with a possible D match to TRBD2 (5 bases). The germline CDR1 and CDR2 sequences are GTSNPN and SVGIG (reference sequence). Trimming removed 2 bases at V and 4 bases at J, with 12 bases between. The CDR3 is 13 residues long. DNA for the CDR3: TGTGCCTGGAGTCGGGGTCCGGGTTACGAGCAGTACTTC. It is translated as CAWSRGPGYEQYF.

The chain couples TRBV5-4 to TRBJ2-1; TRBD1 might be the D (5 bases). Germline CDR1 reads SGHNT; CDR2 reads YYREEE (reference sequence). The CDR3 sequence is 15 residues long. The V gene lost 2 bases and the J gene lost 9 bases, with 18 bases spanning the gap. CDR3 amino acids: CASSLVQGVWREQFF. CDR3 nucleotides: TGTGCCAGCAGCTTAGTCCAGGGTGTTTGGCGTGAGCAGTTCTTC.

In its sample, this clone was seen once. The CDR3 loop is CAWSVSYTEAFF. CDR3 DNA: TGTGCCTGGAGTGTATCTTACACTGAAGCTTTCTTT. This chain uses TRBV30 with TRBJ1-1; D remains ambiguous. The germline CDR1 and CDR2 sequences are GTSNPN and SVGIG (reference sequence). There are 12 residues in the CDR3. The V end lost 0 bases, the J end lost 3 bases, and 5 bases lay between the germline ends.

The V call is TRBV12-3 or TRBV12-4, the J call TRBJ1-3; D gene uncertain. V lost 4 bases to trimming and J lost 9 bases, with 10 bases between them. The CDR3 consists of 12 residues. Here the CDR3 DNA reads TGTGCCAGCAGTTCCCTTTTCAGCACCATATATTTT. This translates into CASSSLFSTIYF.

This clone was found once. The V call is TRBV21-1, the J call TRBJ1-3; TRBD1 is taken as the D call from the table, unchecked against the DNA. TRBV21-1 is termed a pseudogene. The CDR3 covers 21 residues. DNA for the CDR3: TGTGCCAGCAGTAAATGTGGCAGGAAGGGCCAACAGGGGGCTGCTGGAAACACCATATATTTT. Protein: CASSKCGRKGQQGAAGNTIYF.

The chain recombines TRBV7-2 with TRBJ1-1, with 7 bases lining up with TRBD1. V lost 5 bases, J lost 6 bases, and 3 bases stayed unmatched. The CDR3 has 12 residues. CDR1 SGHTA and CDR2 FQGNSA come from the germline V gene. The CDR3 DNA reads as TGTGCCAGCAGCCGTGACAGGGCTGAAGCTTTCTTT. Its translation is CASSRDRAEAFF.

The V gene is TRBV7-6, the J gene TRBJ2-1, with D perhaps matching TRBD2 (7 bases). Trimming removed 1 base at V and 3 bases at J, with 10 bases between. The CDR3 length is 15 residues. Germline V gives CDR1 SGHVS, CDR2 FNYEAQ. This chain's CDR3 is CASSLEGGGYNEQFF. The CDR3 nucleotides are TGTGCCAGCAGCTTAGAAGGGGGGGGCTACAATGAGCAGTTCTTC.